The entry that follows covers one T cell receptor (beta chain) sequence. No antigen is known for it. Profiled with immunoSEQ multiplex PCR; TCRdb holds only in-frame clones, not every one. The sample shows 95,000 to 100,000 clones, more than 75% of them seen only once. This entry belongs to a study of graft-versus-host responses after intestinal transplantation. Study-wide findings and caveats: Early post-transplant HvG declines showed an association with peak circulating GvH clone levels.

CDR1 and CDR2 (germline): SGHAT, FQNNGV. Unmatched junction bases numbered 8, after V lost 5 bases and J lost 0 bases. This CDR3 region has 18 residues. Sequences were derived from PBMCs, sampled 255 days after intestinal transplant. The clonotype comes from a human patient who received an intestinal transplant, so some T cells may come from the graft donor. This chain connects TRBV11-2 to TRBJ2-3, with 13 bases that match TRBD2. CDR3 region: CASSEGLAGETSTDTQYF. For the CDR3, the DNA is TGTGCCAGCAGCGAAGGACTAGCGGGGGAAACTAGCACAGATACGCAGTATTTT. The variable domain in full, completed from reference TRBV11-2 and TRBJ2-3, reads EAGVAQSPRYKIIEKRQSVAFWCNPISGHATLYWYQQILGQGPKLLIQFQNNGVVDDSQLPKDRFSAERLKGVDSTLKIQPAKLEDSAVYLCASSEGLAGETSTDTQYFGPGTRLTVL.